This entry lists 28 T cell receptor beta chains sequenced from one sample in a study of RUNX1 and TCR beta rearrangement in T-cell leukemia. Next generation amplicon sequencing characterized TCR beta DJ and VDJ rearrangements. TCRdb called the PCR reads again in MiXCR, with one record for every CDR3 protein. This table holds 150 to 200 distinct CDR3 sequences, 40% found once. The sequencing sample was made of blood. The source is a male donor with T-cell acute lymphoblastic leukemia.

By share of the sample, this clonotype is medium-sized. The CDR3 spells CASSEEPIGTVRRYGYTF. For the CDR3, the DNA is TGTGCCAGCAGTGAAGAGCCTATAGGGACAGTACGGCGCTATGGCTACACCTTC. This chain uses TRBV2 with TRBJ1-2, with 7 positions matching TRBD1. The CDR3 extends over 18 amino acids. CDR1 is SNHLY and CDR2 is FYNNEI in the germline V gene. V lost 1 base and J lost 4; bases outside the gene matches: 15. Full variable domain (missing parts from reference TRBV2 and TRBJ1-2): EPEVTQTPSHQVTQMGQEVILRCVPISNHLYFYWYRQILGQKVEFLVSFYNNEISEKSEIFDDQFSVERPDGSNFTLKIRSTKLEDSAMYFCASSEEPIGTVRRYGYTFGSGTRLTVV.

Here the CDR3 DNA reads TGCAGTGCTAGATTAAGGGACAGGGGGCGTGTATTCTATTTCTACACCTTC. Encoded protein: CSARLRDRGRVFYFYTF. The genes are TRBV20-1 and TRBJ1-2; 12 positions match TRBD1. Germline V gene lookup returns CDR1 DFQATT and CDR2 SNEGSKA (reference sequence). The CDR3 is 17 amino acids. The ends lost 2 bases at V and 10 bases at J; junction bases unmatched: 17.

By sample share, this clonotype is large (0.1 to 1%). J is TRBJ2-1 and V is TRBV20-1; 9 bases line up with TRBD2. Germline lookup yields CDR1 DFQATT and CDR2 SNEGSKA (reference sequence). The length of the CDR3 is 16 residues. The V and J ends lost 0 bases and 8 bases, in that order; junction bases with no gene match: 11. CDR3 in amino acids: CSARDRLAGLYHEQFF. In DNA, the CDR3 is TGCAGTGCTAGAGACCGCCTAGCGGGGTTGTACCATGAGCAGTTCTTC.

By frequency in the sample, this clonotype is large. The V call is TRBV4-3, the J call TRBJ1-1, with D perhaps TRBD1 (6 bases). V dropped 6 bases and J dropped 4 bases, with 15 bases sitting between them. Germline lookup yields CDR1 LGHNA and CDR2 YSLEER. This CDR3 is 14 amino acids long. The CDR3 region has the DNA TGCGCCAGCAGTTACAGGGTTGGGGCCACTGAAGCTTTCTTT. Protein product: CASSYRVGATEAFF.

The rearrangement joins TRBV7-9 to TRBJ2-1, with D hard to call. V lost 5 bases and J lost 0, with 14 bases in between. The CDR3 spans 16 residues. Germline V gene data show CDR1 as SEHNR and CDR2 as FQNEAQ (reference sequence). In DNA form, the CDR3 reads TGTGCCAGCAGCCCCCAGATTCTATCCTCCTACAATGAGCAGTTCTTC. Encoded protein: CASSPQILSSYNEQFF.

This clonotype was observed a single time. This CDR3 fails to terminate in the conserved phenylalanine or tryptophan, so it likely reflects a read error. The chain links TRBV20-1 to TRBJ1-2, with TRBD1 matching 9 bases. The V gene's germline CDR1 is DFQATT and CDR2 SNEGSKA (reference sequence). CDR3 size: 12 residues. V shed 5 bases and J 2 bases; nucleotides not matched to a gene: 0. CDR3 sequence: CSAGQGNYGYTL. In DNA, the CDR3 is TGCAGTGCTGGACAGGGGAACTATGGCTACACCCTC.

This clonotype is judged large. This chain uses TRBV10-3 with TRBJ2-7; the match to TRBD2 covers 9 bases. This CDR3 region has 17 residues. V trimming: 4 bases; J trimming: 1 base; junction bases outside the gene matches: 11. Germline CDR1 ENHRY, CDR2 SYGVKD. The CDR3 reads CAISVPRASGISYEQYF. CDR3 nucleotide sequence: TGTGCCATCAGTGTCCCCCGGGCTAGCGGGATTTCCTACGAGCAGTACTTC.

By sample share, this clonotype is large. This sequence joins TRBV10-1 and TRBJ1-2; no reliable D call. Trimming left V 0 bases short and J 3 bases short, with 11 bases between. CDR1 is WNHNN and CDR2 is SYGVQD in the germline V gene (reference sequence). The CDR3 spans 15 residues. CDR3 nucleotides: TGCGCCAGCAGTGAGTCGAGGTCCCCCTACTATGGCTACACCTTC. Translation: CASSESRSPYYGYTF.

This clonotype ranks as large. The chain employs TRBV19 and TRBJ1-5; D may be TRBD1 (6 bases). The V end lost 1 base, the J end lost 0 bases, and 19 bases lay between the germline ends. CDR3 size: 19 residues. Germline assignment: CDR1 LNHDA and CDR2 SQIVND (reference sequence). CDR3 protein: CASSIVLPGTTNSNQPQHF. CDR3 sequence (DNA): TGTGCCAGTAGTATAGTCCTTCCCGGGACAACGAATAGCAATCAGCCCCAGCATTTT. The full variable domain, its missing parts supplied by reference TRBV19 and TRBJ1-5, is DGGITQSPKYLFRKEGQNVTLSCEQNLNHDAMYWYRQDPGQGLRLIYYSQIVNDFQKGDIAEGYSVSREKKESFPLTVTSAQKNPTAFYLCASSIVLPGTTNSNQPQHFGDGTRLSIL.

This clonotype has a single count. The V gene is TRBV19, the J gene TRBJ2-7, with D possibly matching TRBD1 (6 bases). V lost 11 bases and J lost 2, with 22 bases in between. This CDR3 comprises 15 residues. Germline V CDR1 and CDR2: LNHDA, SQIVND (reference sequence). CDR3 sequence (DNA): TGTGCCCGTCTTATGGGTCTCGGGACAACCTACGAGCAGTACTTC. This codes for CARLMGLGTTYEQYF.

This clonotype is labeled as medium-sized (0.01 to 0.1%). This chain joins TRBV7-9 and TRBJ2-7, with 9 bases that match TRBD1. The CDR3 is 16 residues long. CDR1 SEHNR and CDR2 FQNEAQ come from the germline V gene (reference sequence). Losses at the gene ends were 0 bases for V and 5 bases for J; bases not matched to a gene: 8. The DNA of the CDR3 is TGTGCCAGCAGCTTAGCGGTTACGGACAGGGGCAACGAGCAGTACTTC. Translating it yields CASSLAVTDRGNEQYF.

The gene calls are TRBV20-1 and TRBJ1-2, with D unclear. Trimming left V 3 bases short and J 6 bases short, with 32 bases between. This CDR3 region has 19 residues. CDR1 is DFQATT and CDR2 is SNEGSKA in the germline V gene (reference sequence). CDR3 amino acids: CSASSPSLNNDRDGDGYTF. The CDR3 DNA reads TGCAGTGCTAGCTCCCCCAGTTTAAACAATGACCGGGATGGTGATGGCTACACCTTC.

This clonotype ranks as large. The chain employs TRBV12-3 or TRBV12-4 and TRBJ1-2; the D gene is possibly TRBD1 (5 bases). V was shortened by 1 base and J by 4 bases, with 19 bases between the two germline ends. The CDR3 contains 17 residues. CDR3: CASSLGLRGGEGYGYTF. The CDR3 coding sequence is TGTGCCAGCAGTTTAGGGCTGCGGGGGGGGGAAGGCTATGGCTACACCTTC.

The chain combines TRBV6-1 with TRBJ1-6, with 7 bases aligning to TRBD1. The CDR3 runs to 17 residues. Germline V gene sequence: CDR1 MNHNS, CDR2 SASEGT. Trimming cost V 0 bases and J 9 bases; bases outside gene matches: 11. The CDR3 DNA sequence: TGTGCCAGCAGTGAAGCCAACAGGGGAGGTATGGGTTCACCCCTCCACTTT. Its protein is CASSEANRGGMGSPLHF.

This clonotype is hyperexpanded (1% or more) within its sample. The J gene is TRBJ1-2, the V gene TRBV19, with no clear D. The CDR3 loop spans 14 amino acids. V dropped 5 bases and J dropped 7 bases, with 17 bases sitting between them. Germline V gene data show CDR1 as LNHDA and CDR2 as SQIVND (reference sequence). The CDR3 spells CASSSGPQSGGYTF. Here the CDR3 DNA reads TGTGCCAGTAGTTCCGGGCCTCAGAGTGGTGGCTACACCTTC.

J is TRBJ2-1 and V is TRBV6-6; the D is unclear. Trimming cost V 2 bases and J 8 bases, with 7 bases left between them. Germline V gene data show CDR1 as MNHNY and CDR2 as SVGAGI (reference sequence). CDR3 length: 12 residues. In DNA form, the CDR3 reads TGTGCCAGCAGTTACATTGGAGATGAGCAGTTCTTC. Amino acids: CASSYIGDEQFF.

By sample fraction, this clonotype is large. CDR3 DNA: TGCGCCAGCAGCCAAGTAAAGGGGTCCTACGAGCAGTACTTC. It specifies CASSQVKGSYEQYF. The V and J genes are TRBV4-1 and TRBJ2-7; possible D gene TRBD1, 5 bases. The germline gives CDR1 MGHRA, CDR2 YSYEKL. The CDR3 is 14 residues long. V lost 1 base and J 1 base, leaving 8 bases between the germline ends.

By sample fraction, this clonotype is medium-sized (0.01 to 0.1%). The chain couples TRBV28 to TRBJ2-1; 8 bases line up with TRBD2. V shed 3 bases and J 6 bases; nucleotides not matched to a gene: 10. The CDR3 has 16 residues. The germline V gene has CDR1 MDHEN and CDR2 SYDVKM. The CDR3 nucleotides read TGTGCCAGCAGTTTTTTTACGGGGGGGCTCCCCAATGAGCAGTTCTTC. It yields the protein CASSFFTGGLPNEQFF.

The chain carries TRBV20-1 and TRBJ1-5, with a possible D match to TRBD1 (5 bases). The CDR3 is 16 residues long. Germline CDR1 is DFQATT and CDR2 is SNEGSKA (reference sequence). Deletions cut 0 bases from V and 2 bases from J, with 14 bases between. The chain's CDR3 is CSARDMRGTGNQPQHF. The CDR3 DNA reads as TGCAGTGCTAGAGATATGAGGGGAACGGGCAATCAGCCCCAGCATTTT.

This sequence joins TRBV10-3 and TRBJ1-1; 9 bases are a match to TRBD1. This CDR3 is built from 14 residues. Germline CDR1 and CDR2: ENHRY and SYGVKD. The ends lost 11 bases at V and 11 bases at J; junction bases unmatched: 18. The CDR3 nucleotides are TGTGCCCTCCGTGCCGGGACAGGGACCCCAGCCGCTTTCTTT. Amino acid sequence: CALRAGTGTPAAFF.

This clonotype qualifies as hyperexpanded. The chain is built from TRBV7-8 and TRBJ1-1; D remains ambiguous. This CDR3 comprises 13 residues. The germline V gene encodes CDR1 SGHVS and CDR2 FQNEAQ. V lost 1 base and J 5 bases, leaving 8 bases between the germline ends. The CDR3 spells CASSLGFVTEAFF. The CDR3 coding sequence is TGTGCCAGCAGCTTAGGTTTTGTGACTGAAGCTTTCTTT.

This chain uses TRBV6-5 with TRBJ2-7; weak D call: TRBD2 (6 bases). CDR1 and CDR2 from the germline V gene are MNHEY and SVGAGI. Trimming pared 2 bases from V and 4 bases from J, leaving 12 bases between. CDR3 length: 14 residues. The CDR3 nucleotides read TGTGCCAGCAGTTACGGGGGGTCCATTTACGAGCAGTACTTC. This translates into CASSYGGSIYEQYF.

The rearrangement uses TRBV10-3 and TRBJ1-5; D might be TRBD1 (5 bases). From germline, CDR1 is ENHRY and CDR2 SYGVKD. The CDR3 runs to 11 residues. Trimming took 11 bases from V and 4 from J, leaving 9 bases between them. CDR3 nucleotide sequence: TGTGCCTCGGGACTGAATCAGCCCCAGCATTTT. This sequence encodes CASGLNQPQHF.

This clonotype is labeled large (0.1 to 1%). The chain is built from TRBV3-1 and TRBJ1-2, with TRBD1 identical over 7 bases. This CDR3 spans 16 amino acids. After removal of 3 bases from V and 7 bases from J, the junction contained 14 bases not matched to a gene. Germline V lookup: CDR1 LGHDT, CDR2 YNNKEL (reference sequence). The CDR3 coding sequence is TGTGCCAGCAGCCATGTTACCGGGACAGCTTACTCTGGCTACACCTTC. Translating it yields CASSHVTGTAYSGYTF.

In the case of this clonotype: An end of the junction differs from the germline gene, which may be a read error. The rearrangement uses TRBV6-2 or TRBV6-3 and TRBJ1-6; D unresolved. CDR3 size: 14 residues. Germline CDR1 MNHEY, CDR2 SVGEGT. CDR3 residues: CASSSRAENSPLHF. CDR3 DNA sequence: TGTGCCAGCAGTTCGCGGGCCGAAAATTCGCCCCTCCACTTT.

This clonotype is termed large. This chain uses TRBV6-2 or TRBV6-3 with TRBJ2-7; 11 nucleotides line up with TRBD2. The CDR3 contains 15 residues. V shed 0 bases, J shed 2 bases, and the junction held 0 bases outside the gene matches. Germline V gene lookup returns CDR1 MNHEY and CDR2 SVGEGT. The CDR3 region has the DNA TGTGCCAGCAGTTACTCACTAGCGGGGGCCTACGAGCAGTACTTC. Its protein product is CASSYSLAGAYEQYF.

This clonotype is categorized as hyperexpanded. The V call is TRBV11-3, the J call TRBJ2-7, with 12 bases that match TRBD1. Germline-derived CDR1 and CDR2 are SGHNT and YENEEA. Trimming at V came to 1 base and at J to 0 bases, leaving 16 bases not matched to a gene. CDR3 length: 21 amino acids. In DNA, the CDR3 is TGTGCCAGCAGCTTAGTTGGGTATTGGAGGGACAGGGGGCTTATCTCCTACGAGCAGTACTTC. Encoded protein: CASSLVGYWRDRGLISYEQYF. The full variable domain, with the rest looked up from reference TRBV11-3 and TRBJ2-7, is EAGVVQSPRYKIIEKKQPVAFWCNPISGHNTLYWYLQNLGQGPELLIRYENEEAVDDSQLPKDRFSAERLKGVDSTLKIQPAELGDSAVYLCASSLVGYWRDRGLISYEQYFGPGTRLTVT.

The chain combines TRBV14 with TRBJ1-2; 7 bases align to TRBD1. Germline V lookup: CDR1 SGHDN, CDR2 FVKESK. This CDR3 has 16 amino acids. V lost 4 bases to trimming and J lost 2 bases; unmatched junction nucleotides: 10. The CDR3 sequence: CASSLTGAARNYGYTF. As DNA, the CDR3 is TGTGCCAGCAGCCTCACAGGGGCCGCCCGAAACTATGGCTACACCTTC. The variable domain in full, with the rest retrieved from reference TRBV14 and TRBJ1-2, is EAGVTQFPSHSVIEKGQTVTLRCDPISGHDNLYWYRRVMGKEIKFLLHFVKESKQDESGMPNNRFLAERTGGTYSTLKVQPAELEDSGVYFCASSLTGAARNYGYTFGSGTRLTVV.